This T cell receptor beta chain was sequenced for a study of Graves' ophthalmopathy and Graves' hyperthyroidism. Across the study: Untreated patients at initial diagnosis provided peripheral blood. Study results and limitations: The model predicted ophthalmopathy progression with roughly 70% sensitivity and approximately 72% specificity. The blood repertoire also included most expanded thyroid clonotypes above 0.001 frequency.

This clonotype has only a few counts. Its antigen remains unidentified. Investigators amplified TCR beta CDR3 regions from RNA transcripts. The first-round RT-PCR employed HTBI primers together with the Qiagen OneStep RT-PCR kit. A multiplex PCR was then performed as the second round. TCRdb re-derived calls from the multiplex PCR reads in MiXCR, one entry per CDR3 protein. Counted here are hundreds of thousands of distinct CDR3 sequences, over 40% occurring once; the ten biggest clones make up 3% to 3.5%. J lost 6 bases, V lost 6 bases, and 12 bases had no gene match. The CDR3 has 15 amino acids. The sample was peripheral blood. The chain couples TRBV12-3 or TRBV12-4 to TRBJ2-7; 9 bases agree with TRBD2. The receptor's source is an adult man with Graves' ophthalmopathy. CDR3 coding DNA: TGTGCCAGCAGCCTATCCGGGACTAGCTCTCTCGAGCAGTACTTC. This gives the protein CASSLSGTSSLEQYF.